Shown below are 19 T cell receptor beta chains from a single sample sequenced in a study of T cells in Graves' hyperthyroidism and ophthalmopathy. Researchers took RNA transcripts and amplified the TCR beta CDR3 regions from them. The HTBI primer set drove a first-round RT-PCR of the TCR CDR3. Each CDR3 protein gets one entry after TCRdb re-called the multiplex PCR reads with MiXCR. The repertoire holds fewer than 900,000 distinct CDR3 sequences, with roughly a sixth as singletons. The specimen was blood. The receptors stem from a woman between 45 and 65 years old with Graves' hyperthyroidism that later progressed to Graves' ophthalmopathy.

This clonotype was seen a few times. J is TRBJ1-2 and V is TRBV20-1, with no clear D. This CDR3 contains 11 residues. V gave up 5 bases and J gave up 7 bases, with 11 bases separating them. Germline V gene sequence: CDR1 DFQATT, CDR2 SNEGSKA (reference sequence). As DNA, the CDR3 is TGCAGTGCTCCAAGTCGGGCTGGCTACACCTTC. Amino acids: CSAPSRAGYTF.

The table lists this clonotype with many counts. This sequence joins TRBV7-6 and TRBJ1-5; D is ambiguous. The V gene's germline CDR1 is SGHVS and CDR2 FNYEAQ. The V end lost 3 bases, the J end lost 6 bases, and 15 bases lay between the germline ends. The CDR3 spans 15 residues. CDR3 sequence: CASSLGTNIGQPQHF. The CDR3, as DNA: TGTGCCAGCAGCTTGGGAACTAACATTGGTCAGCCCCAGCATTTT. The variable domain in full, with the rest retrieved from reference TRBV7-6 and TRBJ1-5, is GAGVSQSPRYKVTKRGQDVALRCDPISGHVSLYWYRQALGQGPEFLTYFNYEAQQDKSGLPNDRFSAERPEGSISTLTIQRTEQRDSAMYRCASSLGTNIGQPQHFGDGTRLSIL.

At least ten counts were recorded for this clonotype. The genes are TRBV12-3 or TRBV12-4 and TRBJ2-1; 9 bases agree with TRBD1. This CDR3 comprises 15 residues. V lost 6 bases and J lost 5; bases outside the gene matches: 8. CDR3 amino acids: CASRKTGQGDNEQFF. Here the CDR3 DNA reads TGTGCCAGCAGAAAGACGGGACAGGGCGACAATGAGCAGTTCTTC.

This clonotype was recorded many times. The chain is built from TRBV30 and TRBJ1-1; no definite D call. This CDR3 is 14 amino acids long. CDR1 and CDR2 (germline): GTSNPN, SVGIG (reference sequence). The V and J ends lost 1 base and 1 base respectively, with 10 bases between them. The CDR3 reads CAWSADLGNTEAFF. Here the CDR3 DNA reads TGTGCCTGGAGTGCGGACCTCGGGAACACTGAAGCTTTCTTT.

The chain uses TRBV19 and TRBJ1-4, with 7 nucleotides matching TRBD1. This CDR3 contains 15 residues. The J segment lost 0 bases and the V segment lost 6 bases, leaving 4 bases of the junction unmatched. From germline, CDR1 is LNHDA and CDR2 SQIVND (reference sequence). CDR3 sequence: CASRGTVATNEKLFF. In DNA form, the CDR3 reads TGTGCCAGTAGGGGGACAGTTGCAACTAATGAAAAACTGTTTTTT.

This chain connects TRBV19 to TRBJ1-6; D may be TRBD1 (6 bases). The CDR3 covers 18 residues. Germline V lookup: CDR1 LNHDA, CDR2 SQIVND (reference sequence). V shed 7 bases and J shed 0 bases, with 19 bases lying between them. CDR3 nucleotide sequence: TGTGCCAGTAATCAACGGACAGCCCTGGTCTCCTATAATTCACCCCTCCACTTT. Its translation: CASNQRTALVSYNSPLHF.

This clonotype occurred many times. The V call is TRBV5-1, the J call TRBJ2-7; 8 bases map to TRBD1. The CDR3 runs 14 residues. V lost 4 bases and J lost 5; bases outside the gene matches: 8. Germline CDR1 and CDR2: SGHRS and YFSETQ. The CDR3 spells CASSIDRGGDEQYF. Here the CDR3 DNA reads TGCGCCAGCAGCATCGACAGGGGTGGGGACGAGCAGTACTTC.

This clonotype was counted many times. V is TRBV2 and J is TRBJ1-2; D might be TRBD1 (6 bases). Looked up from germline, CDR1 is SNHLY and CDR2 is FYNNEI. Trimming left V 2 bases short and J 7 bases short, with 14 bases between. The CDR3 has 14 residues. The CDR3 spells CASSERRTAGGYTF. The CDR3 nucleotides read TGTGCCAGCAGTGAAAGGCGGACAGCAGGTGGCTACACCTTC.

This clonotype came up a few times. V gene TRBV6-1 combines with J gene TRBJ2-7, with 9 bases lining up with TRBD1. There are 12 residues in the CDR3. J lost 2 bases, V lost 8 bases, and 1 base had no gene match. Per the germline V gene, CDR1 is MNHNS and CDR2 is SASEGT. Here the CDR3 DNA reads TGTGCCAGCGACAGGGGGACCTACGAGCAGTACTTC. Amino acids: CASDRGTYEQYF.

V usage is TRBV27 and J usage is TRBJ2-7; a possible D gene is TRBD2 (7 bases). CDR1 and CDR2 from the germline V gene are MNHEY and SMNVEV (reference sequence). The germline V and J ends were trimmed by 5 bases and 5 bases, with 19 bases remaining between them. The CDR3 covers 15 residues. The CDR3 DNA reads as TGTGCCAGCAGTGATCACGGGGGGCGCCGGGACGAGCAGTACTTC. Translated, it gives CASSDHGGRRDEQYF.

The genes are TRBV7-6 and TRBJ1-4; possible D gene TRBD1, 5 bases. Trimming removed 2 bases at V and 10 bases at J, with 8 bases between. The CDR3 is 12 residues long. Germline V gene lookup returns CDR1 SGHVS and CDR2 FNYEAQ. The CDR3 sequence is CASSLFRGKLFF. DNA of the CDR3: TGTGCCAGCAGCTTATTTAGGGGAAAACTGTTTTTT. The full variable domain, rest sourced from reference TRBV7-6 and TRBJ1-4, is GAGVSQSPRYKVTKRGQDVALRCDPISGHVSLYWYRQALGQGPEFLTYFNYEAQQDKSGLPNDRFSAERPEGSISTLTIQRTEQRDSAMYRCASSLFRGKLFFGSGTQLSVL.

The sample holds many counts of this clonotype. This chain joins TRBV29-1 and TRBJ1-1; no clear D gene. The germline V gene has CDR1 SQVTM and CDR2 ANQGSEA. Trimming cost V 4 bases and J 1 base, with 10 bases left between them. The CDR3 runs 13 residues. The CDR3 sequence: CSVVTSKNTEAFF. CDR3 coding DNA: TGCAGCGTTGTAACGAGCAAGAACACTGAAGCTTTCTTT.

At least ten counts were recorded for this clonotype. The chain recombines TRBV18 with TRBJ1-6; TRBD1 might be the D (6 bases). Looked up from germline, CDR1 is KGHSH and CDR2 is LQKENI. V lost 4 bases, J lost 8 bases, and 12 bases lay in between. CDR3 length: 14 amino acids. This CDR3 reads CASSRVGGHSPLHF. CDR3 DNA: TGTGCCAGCTCACGGGTAGGGGGGCATTCACCCCTCCACTTT.

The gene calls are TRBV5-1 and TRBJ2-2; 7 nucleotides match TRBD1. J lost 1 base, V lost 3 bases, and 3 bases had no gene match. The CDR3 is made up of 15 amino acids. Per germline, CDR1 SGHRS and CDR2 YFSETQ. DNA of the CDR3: TGCGCCAGCAGCTGGACAGGCGAGAACACCGGGGAGCTGTTTTTT. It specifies CASSWTGENTGELFF.

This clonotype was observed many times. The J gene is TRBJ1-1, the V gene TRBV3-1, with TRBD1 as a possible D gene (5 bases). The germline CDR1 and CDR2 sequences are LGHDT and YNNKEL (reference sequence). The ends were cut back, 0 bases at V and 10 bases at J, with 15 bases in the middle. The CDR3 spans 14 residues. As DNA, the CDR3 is TGTGCCAGCAGCCAAGATGGCAGGGTTGTTGGAGCTTTCTTT. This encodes CASSQDGRVVGAFF.

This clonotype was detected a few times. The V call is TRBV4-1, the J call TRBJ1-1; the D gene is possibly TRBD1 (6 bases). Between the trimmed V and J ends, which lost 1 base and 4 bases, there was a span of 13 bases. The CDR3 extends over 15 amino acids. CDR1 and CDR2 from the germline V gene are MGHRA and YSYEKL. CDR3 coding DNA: TGCGCCAGCAGCCAAGTTAACAGGGTGGGCACTGAAGCTTTCTTT. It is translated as CASSQVNRVGTEAFF.

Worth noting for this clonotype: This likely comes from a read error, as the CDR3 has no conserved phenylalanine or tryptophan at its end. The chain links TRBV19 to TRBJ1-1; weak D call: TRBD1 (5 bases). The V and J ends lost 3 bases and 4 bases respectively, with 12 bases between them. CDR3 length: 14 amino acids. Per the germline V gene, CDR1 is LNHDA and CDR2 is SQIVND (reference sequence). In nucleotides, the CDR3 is TGTGCCAGTAGTATGAGGGACGGGAGCACTGAAGCTTTCCTT. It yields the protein CASSMRDGSTEAFL.

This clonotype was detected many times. CDR3: CASSHGTGLAGQYF. CDR3 DNA sequence: TGTGCCAGCAGTCATGGGACAGGGTTGGCAGGGCAGTACTTC. The chain is built from TRBV7-9 and TRBJ2-7; 9 bases match TRBD1. CDR3 length: 14 residues. With 6 bases clipped from V and 9 bases from J, the junction kept 12 bases outside the gene matches. Germline values: CDR1 SEHNR, CDR2 FQNEAQ (reference sequence).

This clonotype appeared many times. CDR3 region: CSAGDRGRFQETQYF. The CDR3 nucleotides are TGCAGTGCTGGCGACAGGGGGCGTTTCCAAGAGACCCAGTACTTC. The chain carries TRBV20-1 and TRBJ2-5, with 10 bases aligning to TRBD1. The CDR3 totals 15 residues. V was pared by 5 bases and J by 1 base, with 7 bases of the junction left unmatched. Per germline, CDR1 DFQATT and CDR2 SNEGSKA (reference sequence).